This T cell receptor beta chain is drawn from a study of T-cell memory formation after mild COVID-19 (dated by TCRdb to about 2021). Some background on the complete study: TCR sequence clusters from the two donors were largely donor specific. Two young, previously healthy adult volunteers, one female and one male, were included in the cohort. Longitudinal TCRalpha and TCRbeta repertoire sequencing tracked T-cell clones expanding and contracting after mild COVID-19 in a couple of donors.

The run used an Illumina NovaSeq 6000. cDNA libraries for TCRalpha and TCRbeta were prepared by 5'RACE using constant-segment primers, with sample barcodes and unique molecular identifiers added. Trizol reagent was used to extract RNA from every sample. The libraries were amplified in two PCR steps, and the second step added a second sample barcode and Illumina TruSeq adapters. Sequencing of libraries was performed on an Illumina NovaSeq with 2 x 150 bp paired-end reads. Turning to the authors' computational methods: Demultiplexing of reads and collapsing into UMI-guided consensus sequences were performed with migec v1.2.7. Using mixcr v2.1.11, UMI consensuses were aligned to TRA and TRB V and J templates and then assembled into clonotypes. Clonotypes were classified as expanded or contracted when called significant by both edgeR and NoisET, with noise models trained on biological replicates. For edgeR calls, the cutoffs were a false discovery rate-adjusted p below 0.01 and a log2 fold-change threshold of 1. PCA with hierarchical clustering of max-normalized trajectories of the 1000 most abundant clonotypes was used as exploratory dynamics analysis. Separately sequenced CD4+ and CD8+ repertoires were used to assign the CD4 or CD8 phenotype of responding clones. TCRdb itself trimmed the public reads at Q25 with fastp, ran MiXCR and retained productive beta chains. Merged by CDR3 protein, the rows form single entries marked with the most common genes and DNA. TCRdb's processing, not the study's, gives the V and J calls here. The sample includes some 64,000 distinct CDR3 sequences, with 9% to 9.5% observed a single time. Of the sample, around 1.1% is held by the ten largest clones.

What the study reported, not specific to this receptor: SARS-CoV-2 specificity of the second-wave clones peaking on day 37 was not confirmed. Clones that contracted from day 15 to 85 showed balanced CD4/CD8 phenotypes, whereas a second wave of clones that expanded from day 15 to 37 leaned towards CD4+. Only a couple of mild cases were covered by the study, and larger cohorts that include severe cases with pre-infection samples were considered necessary. Some responding clones were found in pre-infection memory, which suggests that pre-existing cross-reactive memory T cells took part in the SARS-CoV-2 response. Contracting CD4+ clones were found mainly in CM and EM memory subsets, while CD8+ clones were enriched in EMRA.

This clonotype was found a few times. Its binding antigen is unknown. Base qualities were left out, and no much larger clone turns up one base away. Ficoll-Paque density gradient centrifugation was the method used to isolate PBMCs. CDR1 and CDR2 are drawn from the germline V gene: SNHLY, FYNNEI. The CDR3 sequence holds 14 residues, the cysteine and phenylalanine included. The kept DNA is CDR3 alone, 42 bases in frame from the first base. Trimming at the junction amounts to 6 bases on V and 5 bases on J, and the germline ends lie 15 bases apart. This TCR was recovered from a man between 18 and 35 years old who had mild COVID-19 (a few samples of this study predate the infection). The sample titles of this study are shuffled in the database, so cell type and time point are left out; the donor was told from shared clones. The chain links TRBV2 with TRBJ2-3, and the D gene may be TRBD2, 6 bases matching. The specimen was PBMCs or a T cell subset sorted from them (not recorded which). The CDR3 protein: CASRRTMFQDTQYF. The nucleotide sequence reads TGTGCCAGCAGGAGGACTATGTTTCAAGATACGCAGTATTTT.